A single sample is the source of the 9 T cell receptor beta chains below, sequenced in a study of identical twins. TCRdb re-analysed the 5' RACE reads in MiXCR, keeping a single row per CDR3 protein. The sample lists about 470,000 distinct CDR3 sequences; about 24% were seen once. The data also belong to a second study, concerning T cells expressing NK-cell markers.

Sequencing was performed on CD4+ T cells sorted from blood. These receptors all come from a young woman in good health.

The chain links TRBV29-1 to TRBJ2-3; 13 bases are shared with TRBD2. J was trimmed by 2 bases and V by 4 bases; bases with no gene match: 3. This CDR3 comprises 15 residues. Germline V gene data show CDR1 as SQVTM and CDR2 as ANQGSEA. The CDR3 region is CSVGTSGGLTDTQYF. CDR3 nucleotide sequence: TGCAGCGTTGGGACTAGCGGGGGCCTCACAGATACGCAGTATTTT.

This sequence joins TRBV20-1 and TRBJ2-7; the D call may be TRBD1 or TRBD2 (5 bases each). CDR3 size: 14 residues. V lost 5 bases, J lost 5 bases, and 19 bases lay in between. Germline values: CDR1 DFQATT, CDR2 SNEGSKA (reference sequence). The CDR3 spells CSASTGTDINEQYF. The CDR3 DNA follows: TGCAGTGCTTCAACCGGGACCGACATAAACGAGCAGTACTTC.

This clonotype was observed a few times. This chain joins TRBV10-3 and TRBJ2-4, with 7 bases that match TRBD2. After removal of 8 bases from V and 1 base from J, the junction contained 11 bases not matched to a gene. The CDR3 is 16 residues long. Germline CDR1 is ENHRY and CDR2 is SYGVKD. This CDR3 reads CAISGGGRAAKNIQYF. The CDR3 region has the DNA TGTGCCATCTCCGGTGGGGGGAGGGCGGCCAAAAACATTCAGTACTTC.

This clonotype was found many times. The chain is built from TRBV5-1 and TRBJ2-5, with TRBD1 matching over 7 bases. The CDR3 is 14 amino acids. J was trimmed by 2 bases and V by 4 bases; bases with no gene match: 5. Germline CDR1 and CDR2: SGHRS and YFSETQ. DNA for the CDR3: TGCGCCAGCAGCCCTGGGACAGCTCAAGAGACCCAGTACTTC. Amino acids: CASSPGTAQETQYF.

V is TRBV20-1 and J is TRBJ1-1; D unclear. The CDR3 length is 12 residues. The V gene's germline CDR1 is DFQATT and CDR2 SNEGSKA (reference sequence). V lost 5 bases and J 3 bases, leaving 10 bases between the germline ends. Here the CDR3 reads CSADAPHTEAFF. CDR3 nucleotide sequence: TGCAGTGCTGACGCCCCCCACACTGAAGCTTTCTTT.

This clonotype has just a few counts. The chain has TRBV20-1 and TRBJ1-1; no reliable D call. V lost 3 bases to trimming and J lost 0 bases, with 11 bases between them. Germline CDR1 reads DFQATT; CDR2 reads SNEGSKA (reference sequence). This CDR3 is built from 14 residues. The CDR3 DNA follows: TGCAGTGCTAGTGTTGCTGGGTTGAACACTGAAGCTTTCTTT. The encoded protein is CSASVAGLNTEAFF.

The chain couples TRBV6-5 to TRBJ1-1; 9 nucleotides match TRBD1. Trimming removed 6 bases from V and 10 bases from J; junction bases left unmatched: 3. The germline CDR1 and CDR2 sequences are MNHEY and SVGAGI. The CDR3 sequence is 11 residues long. CDR3 sequence reads: CASSGTGLAFF. CDR3 bases: TGTGCCAGCAGCGGGACAGGGCTAGCTTTCTTT.

The chain couples TRBV10-2 to TRBJ1-2; the match to TRBD1 covers 9 bases. The CDR3 runs 12 residues. After removal of 7 bases from V and 6 bases from J, the junction contained 3 bases not matched to a gene. Germline CDR1 reads WSHSY; CDR2 reads SAAADI. Here the CDR3 DNA reads TGCGCCAGCACGAGGACAGGGGATGGCTACACCTTC. This codes for CASTRTGDGYTF.

This clonotype was recorded a few times. This chain connects TRBV10-3 to TRBJ2-1; 7 positions agree with TRBD2. Germline V lookup: CDR1 ENHRY, CDR2 SYGVKD. This CDR3 contains 18 residues. V was pared by 4 bases and J by 0 bases, with 12 bases of the junction left unmatched. The DNA of the CDR3 is TGTGCCATCAGTGTAGGGAGCGGGAAAGGGAGCTCCTACAATGAGCAGTTCTTC. This sequence encodes CAISVGSGKGSSYNEQFF.